This paragraph reports one T cell receptor beta chain. What it recognizes is unknown. This entry comes from a study of CD8+CD57+ T cells in acquired aplastic anemia. The overall study: DNA per sorted CD4+ or CD8+ sample ranged about 0.19 to 30 ug, averaging around 3.1 ug. CD4+ cells from healthy donors averaged approximately 11 million reads.

Genomic DNA, the template, was used for profiling of the TCR beta VDJ and CDR3. TCRdb processed the reads anew with MiXCR; each CDR3 protein has one entry. The sample consists of 65,000 or so distinct CDR3 sequences, 55% of them appearing once. Overall study findings and caveats: A set of about 28 CD8+ CDR3 sequences was shared between patients and controls, and these sequences appeared highly expressed in patients.

This sequence was found in a human donor in good health, serving as a control. The specimen sequenced was sorted CD4+, CD8+, or CD8+CD57+ T cells (not recorded which) from PBMCs.

The DNA for the CDR3 is TGTGCCAGCAGTCGGGACAGGGGGTACACCGGGGAGCTGTTTTTT. The encoded protein is CASSRDRGYTGELFF. The chain joins TRBV2 to TRBJ2-2, with TRBD1 identical over 11 bases. Trimming took 5 bases from V and 3 from J; bases not matched to a gene: 2. The CDR3 is 15 amino acids. Germline assignment: CDR1 SNHLY and CDR2 FYNNEI.